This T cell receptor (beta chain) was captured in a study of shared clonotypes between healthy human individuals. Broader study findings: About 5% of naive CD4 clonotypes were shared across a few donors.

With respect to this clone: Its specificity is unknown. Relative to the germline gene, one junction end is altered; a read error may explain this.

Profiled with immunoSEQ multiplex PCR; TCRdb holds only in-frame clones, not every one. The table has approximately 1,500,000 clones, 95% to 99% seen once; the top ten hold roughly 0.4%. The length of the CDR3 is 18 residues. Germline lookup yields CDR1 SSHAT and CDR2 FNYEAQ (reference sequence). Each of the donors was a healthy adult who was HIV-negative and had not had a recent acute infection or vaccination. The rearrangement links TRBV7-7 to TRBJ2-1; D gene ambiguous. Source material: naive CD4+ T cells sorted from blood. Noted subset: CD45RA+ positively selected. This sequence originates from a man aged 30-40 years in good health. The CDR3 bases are TGTGCTAGCAGCCACGCCATCCTTGGAGCGAGCTCCTACAATGAGCAGTTCTTC. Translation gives CASSHAILGASSYNEQFF. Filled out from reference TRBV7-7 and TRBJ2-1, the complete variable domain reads GAGVSQSPRYKVTKRGQDVTLRCDPISSHATLYWYQQALGQGPEFLTYFNYEAQPDKSGLPSDRFSAERPEGSISTLTIQRTEQRDSAMYRCASSHAILGASSYNEQFFGPGTRLTVL.